A selection of T cell receptor beta chains follows, all from one sample in a study of T cell responses to AZD1222 COVID-19 vaccine. Sequencing used immunoSEQ multiplex PCR; TCRdb keeps in-frame clones, though not all of them. The sample has nearly 90,000 clones, about 86% seen once. The sample in question was peripheral blood, obtained on day 0 of MenACWY control vaccination. The receptors come from an adult in good health. Both conserved end residues are part of each CDR3. The D gene is left open where the match is weak. Clone size is shown for a subset of rows, as once, few, many or a class of expanded clone.

>TRBV19|TRBJ1-4|TRBD1|-
CASSIQGGGEKLFF
TGTGCCAGTAGTATCCAAGGGGGCGGTGAAAAACTGTTTTTT
>TRBV5-6|TRBJ1-4|-|-
CASSLRGGSTTNEKLFF
TGTGCCAGCAGCTTGCGGGGAGGAAGCACAACTAATGAAAAACTGTTTTTT
>TRBV7-2|TRBJ2-3|TRBD2|-
CASSLTGGGTLDTQYF
TGTGCCAGCAGCCTCACTGGCGGGGGGACGTTAGATACGCAGTATTTT
>TRBV6-5|TRBJ1-2|-|few
CASRANYGYTF
TGTGCCAGCCGGGCCAACTATGGCTACACCTTC
>TRBV9|TRBJ1-3|TRBD1|few
CASSASTGVGNTIYF
TGTGCCAGCAGCGCGTCGACAGGGGTGGGAAACACCATATATTTT
>TRBV7-2|TRBJ2-2|-|once
CASSPRGGGGELFF
TGTGCCAGCAGCCCTAGAGGTGGGGGCGGGGAGCTGTTTTTT
>TRBV7-9|TRBJ2-2|TRBD1|-
CASSYERTGNNGELFF
TGTGCCAGCAGCTATGAAAGGACAGGGAATAACGGGGAGCTGTTTTTT
>TRBV12-3/TRBV12-4|TRBJ1-2|TRBD1|-
CASNGQGGYTF
TGTGCCAGCAATGGACAGGGAGGCTACACCTTC
>TRBV9|TRBJ2-7|-|-
CASSVADRPYEQYF
TGTGCCAGCAGCGTAGCCGACAGACCCTACGAGCAGTACTTC
>TRBV19|TRBJ2-3|-|-
CASRRGTSTDTQYF
TGTGCCAGTAGGAGGGGGACGAGCACAGATACGCAGTATTTT
>TRBV19|TRBJ1-5|-|few
CASSIRQFDSNQPQHF
TGTGCCAGTAGTATCCGCCAGTTTGATAGCAATCAGCCCCAGCATTTT
>TRBV19|TRBJ2-5|-|-
CASSRTGWGETQYF
TGTGCCAGTAGTAGAACAGGGTGGGGGGAGACCCAGTACTTC
>TRBV4-3|TRBJ1-2|-|-
CASSQERPYGYTF
TGCGCCAGCAGCCAAGAAAGACCGTATGGCTACACCTTC
>TRBV7-2|TRBJ2-2|-|-
CAGGAGAGELFF
TGTGCCGGGGGGGCGGGGGCCGGGGAGCTGTTTTTT
>TRBV5-1|TRBJ1-4|TRBD1|-
CASTVTGGNEKLFF
TGCGCCAGCACCGTGACAGGGGGTAATGAAAAACTGTTTTTT
>TRBV12-3/TRBV12-4|TRBJ1-1|TRBD1|-
CASSYRGGTEAFF
TGTGCCAGCAGTTACAGGGGGGGGACTGAAGCTTTCTTT
>TRBV4-1|TRBJ1-1|-|-
CASSRTLNTEAFF
TGCGCCAGCAGCCGGACACTGAACACTGAAGCTTTCTTT
>TRBV9|TRBJ1-6|-|-
CASSEEGDSPLHF
TGTGCCAGCAGCGAAGAGGGGGATTCACCCCTCCACTTT
>TRBV6-5|TRBJ2-7|TRBD1|few
CASRPGQGREQYF
TGTGCCAGCAGACCGGGACAGGGTAGAGAGCAGTACTTC
>TRBV5-5|TRBJ1-5|-|-
CASSSSEGFQNQPQHF
TGTGCCAGCAGCTCCTCGGAAGGGTTCCAAAATCAGCCCCAGCATTTT
>TRBV9|TRBJ1-4|-|-
CASSPRGDQTNEKLFF
TGTGCCAGCAGCCCCCGCGGAGACCAAACTAATGAAAAACTGTTTTTT
>TRBV20-1|TRBJ2-1|TRBD2|-
CSASSGASYYNEQFF
TGCAGTGCTAGTAGCGGGGCTAGTTATTACAATGAGCAGTTCTTC
>TRBV28|TRBJ2-5|-|-
CASSLGGAPETQYF
TGTGCCAGCAGCCTAGGGGGGGCCCCGGAGACCCAGTACTTC
>TRBV5-1|TRBJ1-4|TRBD1|-
CASSGGGAGYEKLFF
TGCGCCAGCAGTGGAGGGGGCGCAGGATATGAAAAACTGTTTTTT
>TRBV6-4|TRBJ1-3|TRBD1|-
CASSDRPWGQFLGNTIYF
TGTGCCAGCAGTGACCGACCGTGGGGACAGTTCCTCGGAAACACCATATATTTT
>TRBV29-1|TRBJ2-6|-|-
CSVGQAGANVLTF
TGCAGCGTAGGGCAGGCTGGGGCCAACGTCCTGACTTTC
>TRBV30|TRBJ2-3|-|-
CAWSVQLRPGPTDTQYF
TGTGCCTGGAGTGTACAACTTCGGCCGGGTCCCACAGATACGCAGTATTTT
>TRBV3-1/TRBV3-2|TRBJ1-5|TRBD1|-
CASSSGQGNGRPQHF
TGTGCCAGCAGCAGCGGACAGGGTAACGGGAGGCCCCAGCATTTT
>TRBV3-1/TRBV3-2|TRBJ1-3|-|few
CASRTASGNTIYF
TGTGCCTCCAGGACAGCCTCTGGAAACACCATATATTTT
>TRBV6-1|TRBJ1-1|-|-
CASSESRNTEAFF
TGTGCCAGCAGTGAAAGCCGTAACACTGAAGCTTTCTTT
>TRBV7-2|TRBJ2-4|-|-
CASSTKNIQYF
TGTGCCAGCAGCACTAAAAACATTCAGTACTTC
>TRBV19|TRBJ2-3|TRBD1|-
CASSIGDRYFTDTQYF
TGTGCCAGTAGTATCGGGGACAGATACTTCACAGATACGCAGTATTTT
>TRBV28|TRBJ1-4|TRBD1|-
CASGTANEKLFF
TGTGCCAGCGGGACAGCAAATGAAAAACTGTTTTTT
>TRBV5-5|TRBJ2-2|TRBD2|-
CASSLVRGDTGELFF
TGTGCCAGCAGCTTGGTCCGGGGGGACACCGGGGAGCTGTTTTTT
>TRBV5-6|TRBJ2-7|TRBD1|-
CASSIFVQGAEEQYF
TGTGCCAGCAGCATATTCGTACAGGGGGCGGAGGAGCAGTACTTC
>TRBV6-5|TRBJ1-1|-|-
CASSDVQWNTEAFF
TGTGCCAGCAGCGATGTGCAGTGGAACACTGAAGCTTTCTTT
>TRBV6-2/TRBV6-3|TRBJ1-5|-|-
CASSYSRGTNQPQHF
TGTGCCAGCAGTTACTCGAGGGGTACCAATCAGCCCCAGCATTTT
>TRBV3-1/TRBV3-2|TRBJ1-5|-|-
CASSQDQPGHQWDQPQHF
TGTGCCAGCAGCCAAGATCAGCCGGGACACCAATGGGATCAGCCCCAGCATTTT
>TRBV7-2|TRBJ2-7|-|-
CASSLYSYEQYF
TGTGCCAGCAGCCTCTACTCCTACGAGCAGTACTTC
>TRBV28|TRBJ1-4|-|-
CASSSTQGLNEKLFF
TGTGCCAGCAGTTCCACCCAGGGTCTAAATGAAAAACTGTTTTTT
>TRBV15|TRBJ1-5|-|-
CATSRDKGGHQPQHF
TGTGCCACCAGCAGAGATAAGGGGGGGCATCAGCCCCAGCATTTT
>TRBV5-1|TRBJ1-4|-|once
CASSLEALGAGFRANEKLFF
TGCGCCAGCAGCTTGGAGGCCTTGGGGGCCGGGTTTAGGGCTAATGAAAAACTGTTTTTT
>TRBV6-1|TRBJ2-1|-|-
CASSEPFFIGEQFF
TGTGCCAGCAGTGAACCCTTTTTTATCGGTGAGCAGTTCTTC
>TRBV6-5|TRBJ1-1|-|-
CASIRVSGTEAFF
TGTGCCAGCATTCGCGTCTCCGGCACTGAAGCTTTCTTT
>TRBV13|TRBJ2-5|TRBD1|-
CASSFDRGETQYF
TGTGCCAGCAGCTTTGACAGGGGGGAGACCCAGTACTTC
>TRBV28|TRBJ1-2|-|-
CASSLTGLVRYTF
TGTGCCAGCAGTTTGACAGGATTGGTGCGCTACACCTTC
>TRBV6-5|TRBJ1-6|TRBD1|-
CASGFTGGAYNSPLHF
TGTGCCAGCGGTTTTACAGGGGGCGCGTATAATTCACCCCTCCACTTT
>TRBV9|TRBJ1-3|-|once
CASSADGWSGNTIYF
TGTGCCAGCAGCGCCGACGGGTGGTCTGGAAACACCATATATTTT
>TRBV7-3|TRBJ2-5|-|-
CASSLKLGEKETQYF
TGTGCCAGCAGCTTAAAGTTAGGAGAAAAAGAGACCCAGTACTTC
>TRBV30|TRBJ2-5|TRBD1|-
CAWSVTGGKETQYF
TGTGCCTGGAGTGTAACAGGGGGTAAAGAGACCCAGTACTTC
>TRBV7-2|TRBJ2-1|TRBD1|-
CASSLKTGGSGNEQFF
TGTGCCAGCAGCTTAAAGACAGGGGGAAGTGGCAATGAGCAGTTCTTC
>TRBV20-1|TRBJ2-3|TRBD2|-
CSASEAGGVPDTQYF
TGCAGTGCTAGTGAAGCGGGGGGGGTCCCAGATACGCAGTATTTT
>TRBV3-1/TRBV3-2|TRBJ1-2|-|-
CASSQDLGAHYGYTF
TGTGCCAGCAGCCAAGATCTGGGGGCGCACTATGGCTACACCTTC
>TRBV14|TRBJ1-2|TRBD1|-
CASSQVIPQGYGYTF
TGTGCCAGCAGCCAAGTGATCCCACAGGGGTATGGCTACACCTTC